Presented here are 22 T cell receptor beta chains from one specimen sequenced in a study of CD8 T cells in ankylosing spondylitis. TCRdb ran MiXCR on the 5' RACE reads and lists one entry per CDR3 protein. The table lists around 94,000 distinct CDR3 sequences, about 9% of them singletons, with 30% to 35% in the top ten. Their recognized antigens are unknown. The study's findings and limits: Seemingly distinctive of ankylosing spondylitis blood was a TCR beta motif formed by eight highly homologous variants.

The sequenced sample was blood, either unsorted or a sorted T cell fraction (not recorded which). The receptors come from a male donor with ankylosing spondylitis.

V is TRBV5-1 and J is TRBJ1-2; a possible D gene is TRBD1 (5 bases). The CDR3 loop spans 14 amino acids. The V gene's germline CDR1 is SGHRS and CDR2 YFSETQ. Deletions cut 0 bases from V and 3 bases from J, with 9 bases between. The CDR3 reads CASSLVGQDYGYTF. DNA of the CDR3: TGCGCCAGCAGCTTGGTGGGGCAGGACTATGGCTACACCTTC.

This clonotype showed up just a few times. This rearrangement joins TRBV27 to TRBJ2-1, with D possibly being TRBD2 (5 bases). This CDR3 has 15 residues. Germline CDR1 MNHEY, CDR2 SMNVEV (reference sequence). V was clipped by 6 bases and J by 2 bases, with 14 bases between them. The CDR3 is CASRLDFRTYNEQFF. The CDR3 nucleotides read TGTGCCAGCAGACTAGACTTCAGGACCTACAATGAGCAGTTCTTC.

This clonotype has at least ten counts. The V call is TRBV6-2 or TRBV6-3, the J call TRBJ2-7; TRBD2 matches at 11 bases. Losses at the gene ends were 5 bases for V and 5 bases for J; bases not matched to a gene: 8. The germline gives CDR1 MNHEY, CDR2 SVGEGT. The CDR3 consists of 15 residues. CDR3 bases: TGTGCCAGCAGTACTAGCGGGAGAAGCTTCAACGAGCAGTACGTC. Encoded protein: CASSTSGRSFNEQYV.

This clonotype appeared many times. The rearrangement joins TRBV7-6 to TRBJ1-1; 10 bases align to TRBD1. The V gene's germline CDR1 is SGHVS and CDR2 FNYEAQ. This CDR3 has 19 residues. Unmatched junction bases numbered 17, after V lost 5 bases and J lost 2 bases. The CDR3 region has the DNA TGTGCCAGCAGCCTTTCTCAACCTGGGACAGGGGCCACTAACACTGAAGCTTTCTTT. It translates to CASSLSQPGTGATNTEAFF.

The chain employs TRBV7-6 and TRBJ2-7, with D unresolved. Trimming took off 3 bases at V and 5 bases at J, with 20 bases between the two ends. CDR3 length equals 16 residues. Germline assignment: CDR1 SGHVS and CDR2 FNYEAQ. This CDR3 is CASSFGCRTKAHEQYV. For the CDR3, the DNA is TGTGCCAGCAGCTTCGGATGTAGAACGAAGGCCCACGAGCAGTACGTC.

The chain recombines TRBV4-2 with TRBJ2-7; a weak D match, TRBD2 (6 bases). V was shortened by 3 bases and J by 12 bases, with 21 bases between the two germline ends. Germline V gene lookup returns CDR1 LGHNA and CDR2 YNFKEQ. This CDR3 comprises 14 residues. The CDR3 loop is CASSQGLGGTSRYF. CDR3 coding DNA: TGTGCCAGCAGCCAGGGCTTGGGCGGGACCTCCCGGTACTTC.

The rearrangement links TRBV3-1 to TRBJ1-1; D remains unclear. The CDR3 is made up of 15 amino acids. CDR1 and CDR2 from the germline V gene are LGHDT and YNNKEL (reference sequence). The V gene lost 0 bases and the J gene lost 3 bases, with 11 bases spanning the gap. The DNA for the CDR3 is TGTGCCAGCAGCCAAGACTTTGGCGGGGACACTGAAGCTTTCTTT. Its translation is CASSQDFGGDTEAFF.

The genes are TRBV27 and TRBJ2-1, with D perhaps TRBD2 (6 bases). This CDR3 has 16 amino acids. Germline CDR1 MNHEY, CDR2 SMNVEV (reference sequence). The germline V and J ends were trimmed by 4 bases and 4 bases, with 17 bases remaining between them. The CDR3 spells CASSYKSGAGYNEQFF. The DNA of the CDR3 is TGTGCCAGCAGTTACAAGTCTGGGGCGGGATACAATGAGCAGTTCTTC.

This clonotype was seen ten or more times. V and J are TRBV11-1 and TRBJ2-1; 10 positions match TRBD2. The CDR3 length is 20 residues. Germline CDR1 and CDR2: SGHAT and FQDESV (reference sequence). The ends lost 7 bases at V and 8 bases at J; junction bases unmatched: 26. CDR3 in amino acids: CASTSGGRLAGEWGSDEQFF. The DNA for the CDR3 is TGTGCCAGCACCTCCGGGGGGCGGCTAGCGGGAGAATGGGGTTCCGATGAGCAGTTCTTC.

This clonotype showed up just a few times. The rearrangement joins TRBV6-1 to TRBJ2-5; possibly TRBD1 for D (6 bases). Germline V gives CDR1 MNHNS, CDR2 SASEGT. Trimming pared 11 bases from V and 4 bases from J, leaving 23 bases between. This CDR3 contains 15 residues. In nucleotides, the CDR3 is TGTGCCGGAGCCATGACAACAGGGTTGGGAGAGACCCAGTACTTC. Its translation: CAGAMTTGLGETQYF.

The sample holds a few counts of this clonotype. The rearrangement joins TRBV9 to TRBJ2-7; tentative D call: TRBD2 (6 bases). The CDR3 runs to 16 residues. V shed 0 bases and J shed 3 bases, with 16 bases lying between them. CDR1 and CDR2 from the germline V gene are SGDLS and YYNGEE. The CDR3, as DNA: TGTGCCAGCAGCGTAGGGGGGACTCTTAGACTCTACGAGCAGTACTTC. Translated, it gives CASSVGGTLRLYEQYF.

This clonotype occurred many times. The V call is TRBV12-3 or TRBV12-4, the J call TRBJ2-1, with a possible D match to TRBD2 (6 bases). V was cut by 6 bases and J by 3 bases, with 18 bases left in between. The CDR3 extends over 16 amino acids. This CDR3 is CASRGGDGENYNEQFF. As DNA, the CDR3 is TGTGCCAGCAGGGGGGGAGATGGTGAGAACTACAATGAGCAGTTCTTC.

This clonotype is large (0.1 to 1%) in the sample. This rearrangement joins TRBV14 to TRBJ1-4; D gene ambiguous. Trimming removed 0 bases at V and 8 bases at J, with 4 bases between. Germline values: CDR1 SGHDN, CDR2 FVKESK. This CDR3 is 12 amino acids long. The DNA for the CDR3 is TGTGCCAGCAGCCAAGATCGAGAAAAACTGTTTTTT. Amino acid sequence: CASSQDREKLFF.

This rearrangement joins TRBV9 to TRBJ2-3, with TRBD2 matching 7 bases. Per the germline V gene, CDR1 is SGDLS and CDR2 is YYNGEE. V gave up 0 bases and J gave up 2 bases; unmatched junction bases: 3. The CDR3 sequence is 15 residues long. In DNA, the CDR3 is TGTGCCAGCAGCGTAGTTAGACTAGCCACAGATACGCAGTATTTT. Protein product: CASSVVRLATDTQYF.

The chain couples TRBV24-1 to TRBJ2-1; D is undetermined. The ends were cut back, 4 bases at V and 7 bases at J, with 13 bases in the middle. Germline CDR1 is KGHDR and CDR2 is SFDVKD. The CDR3 runs 14 residues. The CDR3 DNA follows: TGTGCCACCAGTGAGGCTGTCGGCAGTAATGAGCAGTTCTTC. This gives the protein CATSEAVGSNEQFF.

This clonotype has a count of ten or more. The rearrangement uses TRBV10-3 and TRBJ2-5; D perhaps matches TRBD2 (6 bases). The germline V and J ends were trimmed by 2 bases and 5 bases, with 21 bases remaining between them. In germline, CDR1 is ENHRY, CDR2 SYGVKD. The CDR3 sequence is 17 residues long. CDR3 DNA: TGTGCCATCAGTGAGGGGCGCGGTTTCTCTGGGGGGGAGACCCAGTACTTC. This sequence encodes CAISEGRGFSGGETQYF.

This clonotype was counted between two and nine times. This chain links TRBV13 with TRBJ1-2, with D maybe TRBD1 (5 bases). Germline loops: CDR1 PRHDT, CDR2 FYEKMQ (reference sequence). Between the trimmed V and J ends, which lost 1 base and 5 bases, there was a span of 11 bases. The CDR3 is made up of 14 amino acids. Here the CDR3 reads CASSLERSGYGYTF. DNA for the CDR3: TGTGCCAGCAGCTTAGAAAGATCAGGGTATGGCTACACCTTC.

The chain couples TRBV27 to TRBJ2-5; D is unresolved. CDR1 is MNHEY and CDR2 is SMNVEV in the germline V gene (reference sequence). The V end lost 8 bases, the J end lost 7 bases, and 8 bases lay between the germline ends. This CDR3 is 10 amino acids long. In DNA, the CDR3 is TGTGCCAGCCGTTCGGGGACCCAGTACTTC. Translated, it gives CASRSGTQYF.

V is TRBV15 and J is TRBJ1-4, with D maybe TRBD1 (6 bases). The CDR3 is 15 residues long. Germline values: CDR1 LNHNV, CDR2 YYDKDF (reference sequence). V was shortened by 5 bases and J by 3 bases, with 13 bases between the two germline ends. Here the CDR3 reads CATSGNRAPNEKLFF. Here the CDR3 DNA reads TGTGCCACCAGCGGGAACAGGGCCCCTAATGAAAAACTGTTTTTT.

This chain connects TRBV27 to TRBJ2-1, with a tentative D call TRBD2 (6 bases). V gave up 5 bases and J gave up 0 bases, with 14 bases separating them. The CDR3 loop spans 16 amino acids. Germline V CDR1 and CDR2: MNHEY, SMNVEV (reference sequence). The CDR3 bases are TGTGCCAGCAGTCCGGAGGACTACTACTCCTACAATGAGCAGTTCTTC. This gives the protein CASSPEDYYSYNEQFF.

The chain links TRBV27 to TRBJ1-2; no reliable D call. The germline V and J ends were trimmed by 4 bases and 0 bases, with 12 bases remaining between them. This CDR3 region has 15 residues. Germline CDR1 MNHEY, CDR2 SMNVEV (reference sequence). The CDR3 loop is CASSYAPGSNYGYTF. CDR3 DNA sequence: TGTGCCAGCAGTTACGCCCCGGGGTCTAACTATGGCTACACCTTC.

The gene calls are TRBV12-3 or TRBV12-4 and TRBJ2-6; unclear D gene. V was clipped by 6 bases and J by 3 bases, with 9 bases between them. The CDR3 contains 14 residues. CDR3 in DNA: TGTGCCAGCAGATCTCGCGGTGGGGCCAACGTCCTGACTTTC. This sequence encodes CASRSRGGANVLTF.